This T cell receptor (beta chain) was retrieved from a study of T-cell memory formation after mild COVID-19. Notes on the study in general: Whereas later expanders leaned CD4+, clones contracting day 15 to 85 showed a balanced CD4/CD8 makeup. Those CD4+ clones that contracted were mainly in CM and EM (CD8+ ones in EMRA). Some clones that responded turned up in pre-infection memory, which suggests that cross-reactive memory joined in.

Barcoded TCR alpha and TCR beta cDNA libraries with UMIs came from 5'RACE using constant-segment primers. Using its own MiXCR run on the 5' RACE reads, TCRdb lists one record per CDR3 protein. The table has 120,000 or so distinct CDR3 sequences, more than 15% seen once. Regarding this clonotype: Its antigen is unidentified.

V lost 5 bases to trimming and J lost 0 bases, with 13 bases between them. The CDR3 extends over 14 amino acids. The germline V gene encodes CDR1 DFQATT and CDR2 SNEGSKA (reference sequence). The sequence derives from a young man who had mild COVID-19 (a few samples of this study predate the infection). Cell type and time point are not known. The rearrangement links TRBV20-1 to TRBJ2-5; TRBD2 might be the D (5 bases). The sequencing input was PBMCs or a T cell subset sorted from them (not recorded which). CDR3 DNA sequence: TGCAGTGCTCTAAAGAGGGAGAACCAAGAGACCCAGTACTTC. Its translation: CSALKRENQETQYF.